The next 23 T cell receptor beta chains were all read from a single sample in a study of PD-1 blockade in classical Hodgkin lymphoma (dated by TCRdb to the early 2020s). According to the study, the label for this sample's time point signals: cycle 2 day 1 (C2D1) of nivolumab. Every trial patient had relapsed following autologous stem cell transplantation, and prior brentuximab vedotin exposure was what differed among cohorts A, B and C. The library came from the immunoSEQ multiplex PCR assay. In its TCRdb copy, this immuneACCESS table keeps in-frame sequences only and misses some clones. Where compared with another copy, unresolved V genes explain less than half of these, and the others have no known cause. The sample table lists some 58,000 clones, around 89% of them with a count of one. In total, the top ten clones hold less than 6.5% of the sample. The sample was peripheral blood mononuclear cells (PBMCs), taken before the second cycle of nivolumab. The receptors originated from a human donor with classical Hodgkin lymphoma.

The V gene is TRBV7-9, the J gene TRBJ1-1, with 9 bases aligning to TRBD1. The J segment lost 4 bases and the V segment lost 5 bases, leaving 14 bases of the junction unmatched. Germline V gives CDR1 SEHNR, CDR2 FQNEAQ (reference sequence). This CDR3 is 17 amino acids long. CDR3 residues: CASSEQGAPGEGTEAFF. DNA for the CDR3: TGTGCCAGCAGCGAACAGGGGGCGCCTGGCGAAGGCACTGAAGCTTTCTTT.

J is TRBJ2-7 and V is TRBV5-1; 7 nucleotides align to TRBD1. The CDR3 covers 12 residues. CDR1 and CDR2 (germline): SGHRS, YFSETQ. Germline trimming cut 4 bases from V and 6 bases from J; bases unmatched to any gene: 4. The DNA for the CDR3 is TGCGCCAGCAGCCTCAGACAGGGCGAGCAGTACTTC. This codes for CASSLRQGEQYF.

The J gene is TRBJ2-5, the V gene TRBV6-1; D not certain. CDR1 is MNHNS, CDR2 SASEGT, per germline. V lost 0 bases and J 9 bases, leaving 8 bases between the germline ends. The CDR3 has 12 amino acids. The CDR3 DNA reads as TGTGCCAGCAGTGAAGCGGGGTCGGCCCAGTACTTC. It is translated as CASSEAGSAQYF.

In this sample, this clone is medium-sized. The chain is built from TRBV19 and TRBJ1-5, with D perhaps matching TRBD1 (5 bases). CDR3 length: 15 residues. Between the trimmed V and J ends, which lost 5 bases and 6 bases, there was a span of 17 bases. Germline V gene sequence: CDR1 LNHDA, CDR2 SQIVND (reference sequence). The CDR3 nucleotides are TGTGCCAGTAGTCATGGGAGCGGAGGGGTTCAGCCCCAGCATTTT. Translated, it gives CASSHGSGGVQPQHF.

CDR3 region: CASSAYGGAGETQYF. The DNA of the CDR3 is TGTGCCAGCAGCGCCTACGGGGGCGCTGGGGAGACCCAGTACTTC. The chain has TRBV7-9 and TRBJ2-5; either TRBD1 or TRBD2 may supply D (6 bases each). In germline, CDR1 is SEHNR, CDR2 FQNEAQ (reference sequence). With 5 bases removed from V and 5 bases from J, the gap between germline ends came to 18 bases. The CDR3 is 15 amino acids. Variable domain in full (rest from reference TRBV7-9 and TRBJ2-5): DTGVSQNPRHKITKRGQNVTFRCDPISEHNRLYWYRQTLGQGPEFLTYFQNEAQLEKSRLLSDRFSAERPKGSFSTLEIQRTEQGDSAMYLCASSAYGGAGETQYFGPGTRLLVL.

This rearrangement joins TRBV19 to TRBJ1-6; D is perhaps TRBD1 (5 bases). Germline CDR1 LNHDA, CDR2 SQIVND (reference sequence). V was cut by 3 bases and J by 6 bases, with 15 bases left in between. The CDR3 has 16 residues. CDR3 sequence reads: CASSMIGTAVNSPLHF. CDR3 sequence (DNA): TGTGCCAGTAGTATGATCGGGACGGCGGTTAATTCACCCCTCCACTTT.

Written as DNA, the CDR3 is TGTGCCAGCAGCTTATATGCAACAATCGGGGGAAAGGTCGATGGCTACACCTTC. This codes for CASSLYATIGGKVDGYTF. The chain couples TRBV7-8 to TRBJ1-2; a possible D gene is TRBD1 (5 bases). Trimming removed 2 bases at V and 6 bases at J, with 25 bases between. Germline V gives CDR1 SGHVS, CDR2 FQNEAQ. The CDR3 loop spans 18 amino acids.

The chain is built from TRBV18 and TRBJ1-1; no reliable D call. Germline V gives CDR1 KGHSH, CDR2 LQKENI. The CDR3 consists of 14 residues. Trimming removed 3 bases at V and 1 base at J, with 9 bases between. The CDR3 DNA is TGTGCCAGCTCACCTTTAGACAAGAACACTGAAGCTTTCTTT. As protein: CASSPLDKNTEAFF.

The chain couples TRBV5-1 to TRBJ1-1; tentatively, D is TRBD1 (5 bases). Germline V gene data show CDR1 as SGHRS and CDR2 as YFSETQ. The CDR3 extends over 13 amino acids. V gave up 3 bases and J gave up 10 bases, with 16 bases separating them. CDR3 amino acids: CASSSEGISGAFF. The CDR3 DNA sequence: TGCGCCAGCAGCTCGGAGGGGATATCTGGAGCTTTCTTT.

The chain recombines TRBV5-1 with TRBJ1-6; D is unresolved. Trimming took 1 base from V and 8 from J, leaving 7 bases between them. This CDR3 has 13 amino acids. Germline-derived CDR1 and CDR2 are SGHRS and YFSETQ. CDR3 coding DNA: TGCGCCAGCAGCTTGTCCTGGGATTCACCCCTCCACTTT. The encoded protein is CASSLSWDSPLHF.

In its sample, this clone was seen once. The chain carries TRBV5-1 and TRBJ1-4, with no clear D. Germline CDR1 and CDR2: SGHRS and YFSETQ. V was cut by 2 bases and J by 2 bases, with 7 bases left in between. This CDR3 is 14 amino acids long. CDR3: CASSLQPTNEKLFF. The CDR3 DNA is TGCGCCAGCAGCTTACAACCTACTAATGAAAAACTGTTTTTT. The full variable domain, rest sourced from reference TRBV5-1 and TRBJ1-4, is KAGVTQTPRYLIKTRGQQVTLSCSPISGHRSVSWYQQTPGQGLQFLFEYFSETQRNKGNFPGRFSGRQFSNSRSEMNVSTLELGDSALYLCASSLQPTNEKLFFGSGTQLSVL.

This chain joins TRBV6-6 and TRBJ2-7; D is perhaps TRBD1 (6 bases). CDR3 length: 14 residues. Trimming shortened V by 4 bases and J by 5 bases, and 15 bases separated the two germline ends. Per germline, CDR1 MNHNY and CDR2 SVGAGI (reference sequence). The CDR3: CASSLNREGNEQYF. The CDR3 DNA sequence: TGTGCCAGCAGTTTAAACAGGGAAGGAAACGAGCAGTACTTC.

The CDR3 spells CASKGNYSNQPQHF. Here the CDR3 DNA reads TGTGCCAGTAAAGGGAACTATAGCAATCAGCCCCAGCATTTT. J is TRBJ1-5 and V is TRBV19; D is undetermined. Trimming removed 7 bases from V and 0 bases from J, with 10 bases in between. Looked up from germline, CDR1 is LNHDA and CDR2 is SQIVND (reference sequence). The CDR3 runs to 14 residues.

The CDR3 reads CASSPQLGDIETQYF. CDR3 in DNA: TGCGCCAGCAGCCCCCAGCTGGGGGACATTGAGACCCAGTACTTC. This rearrangement joins TRBV5-1 to TRBJ2-5, with D maybe TRBD1 (6 bases). V dropped 4 bases and J dropped 5 bases, with 18 bases sitting between them. The CDR3 spans 15 residues. CDR1 SGHRS and CDR2 YFSETQ come from the germline V gene.

This clone is a singleton in its sample. The rearrangement joins TRBV28 to TRBJ1-1, with unresolved D. This CDR3 contains 12 residues. Per germline, CDR1 MDHEN and CDR2 SYDVKM. Trimming pared 0 bases from V and 7 bases from J, leaving 6 bases between. CDR3 in DNA: TGTGCCAGCAGTTTATGGACAAGTGAAGCTTTCTTT. Translating gives CASSLWTSEAFF.

This clone was picked up one time. The chain uses TRBV27 and TRBJ2-5; 11 nucleotides line up with TRBD1. The trim removed 5 bases at V and 9 bases at J, leaving 11 bases unmatched. The CDR3 has 15 amino acids. Germline V gene lookup returns CDR1 MNHEY and CDR2 SMNVEV (reference sequence). Here the CDR3 DNA reads TGTGCCAGCAGTAGGCCGGGACAGGGGGTAGTGGCCCAGTACTTC. Its protein product is CASSRPGQGVVAQYF.

This clone was detected only once. The CDR3 DNA is TGTGCCAGCAGCTTGTCACGGACGACTGAAGCTTTCTTT. Amino acid sequence: CASSLSRTTEAFF. V gene TRBV5-6 combines with J gene TRBJ1-1; no firm D call. Germline V CDR1 and CDR2: SGHDT, YYEEEE. Trimming pared 1 base from V and 5 bases from J, leaving 9 bases between. The CDR3 consists of 13 residues.

This chain connects TRBV27 to TRBJ1-3; D gene ambiguous. Trimming pared 2 bases from V and 0 bases from J, leaving 5 bases between. The CDR3 contains 14 residues. From germline, CDR1 is MNHEY and CDR2 SMNVEV (reference sequence). CDR3 sequence: CASSLRSSGNTIYF. The CDR3 DNA sequence: TGTGCCAGCAGTTTAAGGAGCTCTGGAAACACCATATATTTT.

The chain links TRBV7-9 to TRBJ1-1, with a possible D match to TRBD1 (5 bases). This CDR3 region has 13 residues. The V end lost 5 bases, the J end lost 10 bases, and 17 bases lay between the germline ends. Germline lookup yields CDR1 SEHNR and CDR2 FQNEAQ (reference sequence). The CDR3 DNA reads as TGTGCCAGCAGCCATCGGGACCCAAGGGGAGCTTTCTTT. It codes for CASSHRDPRGAFF.

The rearrangement uses TRBV6-1 and TRBJ2-7, with a possible D match to TRBD2 (5 bases). CDR1 MNHNS and CDR2 SASEGT come from the germline V gene. Trimming took off 4 bases at V and 3 bases at J, with 10 bases between the two ends. The CDR3 sequence is 13 residues long. CDR3: CASSGRRIYEQYF. CDR3 DNA sequence: TGTGCCAGCAGTGGCAGGAGGATCTACGAGCAGTACTTC.

This sequence joins TRBV7-9 and TRBJ2-7; D possibly corresponds to TRBD2 (6 bases). Germline V gene data show CDR1 as SEHNR and CDR2 as FQNEAQ (reference sequence). V was pared by 5 bases and J by 2 bases, with 7 bases between. CDR3 length: 12 residues. This chain's CDR3 is CASSRTTYEQYF. The CDR3, as DNA: TGTGCCAGCAGCAGGACTACCTACGAGCAGTACTTC.

The rearrangement joins TRBV19 to TRBJ2-1; 13 bases align to TRBD2. Trimming at V came to 6 bases and at J to 0 bases, leaving 8 bases not matched to a gene. The germline V gene has CDR1 LNHDA and CDR2 SQIVND (reference sequence). The CDR3 is 18 residues long. CDR3: CASRVGTSGVYSYNEQFF. CDR3 DNA: TGTGCCAGTAGGGTTGGGACTAGCGGGGTATACTCCTACAATGAGCAGTTCTTC.

This sequence joins TRBV6-6 and TRBJ1-5; TRBD1 is a possible D gene (6 bases). Trimming pared 5 bases from V and 5 bases from J, leaving 16 bases between. This CDR3 comprises 15 residues. CDR1 and CDR2 from the germline V gene are MNHNY and SVGAGI (reference sequence). CDR3 sequence reads: CASSLKGTLDQPQHF. As DNA, the CDR3 is TGTGCCAGCAGTCTAAAAGGGACATTAGATCAGCCCCAGCATTTT.